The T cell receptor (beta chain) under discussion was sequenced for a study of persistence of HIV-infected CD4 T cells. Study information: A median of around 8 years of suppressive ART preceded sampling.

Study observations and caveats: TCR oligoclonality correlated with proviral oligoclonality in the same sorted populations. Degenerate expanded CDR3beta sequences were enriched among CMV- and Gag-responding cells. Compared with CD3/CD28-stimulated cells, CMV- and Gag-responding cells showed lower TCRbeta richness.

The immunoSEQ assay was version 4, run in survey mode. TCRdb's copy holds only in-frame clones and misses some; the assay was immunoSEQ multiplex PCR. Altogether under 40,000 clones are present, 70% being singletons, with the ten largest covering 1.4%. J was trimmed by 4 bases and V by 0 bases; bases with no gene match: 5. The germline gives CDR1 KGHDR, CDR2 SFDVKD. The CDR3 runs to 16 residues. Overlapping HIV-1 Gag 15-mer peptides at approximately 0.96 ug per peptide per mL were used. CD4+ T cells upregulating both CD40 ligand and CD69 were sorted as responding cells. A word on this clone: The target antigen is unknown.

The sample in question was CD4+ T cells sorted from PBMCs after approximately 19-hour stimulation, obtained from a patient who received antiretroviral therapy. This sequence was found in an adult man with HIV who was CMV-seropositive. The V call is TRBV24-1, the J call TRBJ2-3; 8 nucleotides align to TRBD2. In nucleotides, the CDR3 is TGTGCCACCAGTGATTTGGGACTAGCAGGGGCAGATACGCAGTATTTT. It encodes CATSDLGLAGADTQYF.